What follows are 7 T cell receptor beta chains derived from one specimen sequenced in a study of cytomegalovirus exposure and HLA in healthy donors. With 60 Vbeta and 13 Jbeta primers, the PCR was carried out. The method was immunoSEQ multiplex PCR; TCRdb's version includes in-frame clones alone and lacks a portion of them. Of under 150,000 clones listed, 60% to 85% are singletons. Source material: PBMCs. Receptor source: a man aged 40-49 years in good health and CMV-seropositive.

This clone was seen only a few times. V gene TRBV10-3 combines with J gene TRBJ2-7; 9 positions agree with TRBD1. V dropped 2 bases and J dropped 6; count of bases not matched to a gene: 5. The germline V gene encodes CDR1 ENHRY and CDR2 SYGVKD. The CDR3 totals 14 residues. CDR3 protein: CAISEGTGKSEQYF. The CDR3 coding sequence is TGTGCCATCAGTGAGGGGACAGGGAAAAGCGAGCAGTACTTC.

A word on this clone: The same CDR3 is also encoded by other DNA sequences in this sample. V and J are TRBV4-1 and TRBJ1-1, with 8 positions matching TRBD1. Trimming took 1 base from V and 8 from J; bases not matched to a gene: 6. Germline V gene sequence: CDR1 MGHRA, CDR2 YSYEKL. The CDR3 is 14 amino acids. Written as DNA, the CDR3 is TGCGCCAGCAGCCAAGGGACAGGGCCTACCGAAGCTTTCTTT. Protein: CASSQGTGPTEAFF.

V and J are TRBV18 and TRBJ2-1; D gene unclear. The CDR3 sequence is 12 residues long. Per the germline V gene, CDR1 is KGHSH and CDR2 is LQKENI. The V gene lost 4 bases and the J gene lost 8 bases, with 9 bases spanning the gap. The CDR3: CASSLLTDEQFF. CDR3 nucleotide sequence: TGTGCCAGCTCACTATTAACGGATGAGCAGTTCTTC. The variable domain in full, with the rest retrieved from reference TRBV18 and TRBJ2-1, is NAGVMQNPRHLVRRRGQEARLRCSPMKGHSHVYWYRQLPEEGLKFMVYLQKENIIDESGMPKERFSAEFPKEGPSILRIQQVVRGDSAAYFCASSLLTDEQFFGPGTRLTVL.

This clone was recorded a few times. CDR3 DNA sequence: TGCGCCAGCAGCTTGGACAGGACGACGCGTTACAATGAGCAGTTCTTC. Translation gives CASSLDRTTRYNEQFF. The rearrangement links TRBV5-1 to TRBJ2-1; the D gene is possibly TRBD1 (5 bases). The CDR3 loop spans 16 amino acids. Germline loops: CDR1 SGHRS, CDR2 YFSETQ. The V end was cut by 0 bases, the J end by 4 bases, with 14 bases between.

The genes are TRBV29-1 and TRBJ1-4; 7 nucleotides match TRBD1. The junction had 5 bases not matched to a gene; V was cut back by 3 bases and J by 10 bases. The germline V gene has CDR1 SQVTM and CDR2 ANQGSEA. The CDR3 length is 12 residues. The DNA for the CDR3 is TGCAGCGTTGATAGTCAGGGGGGAAAACTGTTTTTT. Translating gives CSVDSQGGKLFF.

The CDR3 coding sequence is TGTGCCAGCAGCCCCCGGACAGGGGGGATGAGGGAGCAGTACTTC. It specifies CASSPRTGGMREQYF. The J gene is TRBJ2-7, the V gene TRBV6-5; 10 positions match TRBD1. Germline V lookup: CDR1 MNHEY, CDR2 SVGAGI. The V segment lost 6 bases and the J segment 7 bases; nucleotides outside the gene matches: 12. There are 15 residues in the CDR3.

The gene calls are TRBV6-1 and TRBJ2-7; 10 positions match TRBD1. J lost 2 bases, V lost 8 bases, and 6 bases had no gene match. The germline CDR1 and CDR2 sequences are MNHNS and SASEGT. The CDR3 sequence is 14 residues long. The chain's CDR3 is CASRTGTGAYEQYF. The CDR3 region has the DNA TGTGCCAGCCGGACCGGGACAGGGGCCTACGAGCAGTACTTC.